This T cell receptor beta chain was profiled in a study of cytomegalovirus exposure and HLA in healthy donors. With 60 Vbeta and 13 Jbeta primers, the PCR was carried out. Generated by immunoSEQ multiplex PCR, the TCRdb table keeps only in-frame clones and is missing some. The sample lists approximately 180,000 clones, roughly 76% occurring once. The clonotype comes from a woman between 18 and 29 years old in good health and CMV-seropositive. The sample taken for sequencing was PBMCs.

This CDR3 reads CASSSQTSGGIGYPYEQYF. As DNA, the CDR3 is TGTGCCAGCAGCTCCCAGACTAGCGGGGGAATCGGCTACCCCTACGAGCAGTACTTC. This sequence joins TRBV7-2 and TRBJ2-7; TRBD2 matches 12 bases. The CDR3 has 19 amino acids. V gave up 4 bases and J gave up 2 bases; unmatched junction bases: 15. CDR1 SGHTA and CDR2 FQGNSA come from the germline V gene.